The table lists the clone carrying this T cell receptor beta chain with a count of one. The antigen is undetermined. This sample was included in a study of OX40 agonist ivuxolimab in advanced cancers. Study overall: The eligibility criteria allowed prior anti-PD-1, anti-PD-L1 or anti-CTLA-4 therapy, and 30% to 45% had some.

In germline, CDR1 is SEHNR, CDR2 FQNEAQ (reference sequence). With 3 bases removed from V and 8 bases from J, the gap between germline ends came to 11 bases. This CDR3 comprises 14 residues. Profiled with immunoSEQ multiplex PCR; TCRdb holds only in-frame clones, not every one. The table lists approximately 52,000 clones, 79% of them singletons, with about 2.1% in the top ten. Findings of the study overall: Expanded clones belonging to CD8+ T cells outnumbered, on average, those of CD4+.

Here the sequenced sample was CD4+ or CD8+ T cells sorted from blood, taken in a trial of the OX40 agonist ivuxolimab. This sequence joins TRBV7-9 and TRBJ1-6; maybe TRBD1 (6 bases). This TCR derives from an adult with an advanced solid tumor such as melanoma, head and neck, liver or kidney cancer. The CDR3 DNA is TGTGCCAGCAGCTTGGGGGGGCAGGATTCACCCCTCCACTTT. Its translation: CASSLGGQDSPLHF.